A selection of T cell receptor beta chains follows, all from one sample in a study of control samples from healthy donors and cancer patients. This table comes from immunoSEQ multiplex PCR, and its TCRdb copy is limited to in-frame clones, with some not included. Here the sample spans 150,000 to 200,000 clones, 85% to 95% being singletons. Sample: blood. The receptors were sampled from a young man in good health. The CDR3 runs from the conserved cysteine through the conserved F or W. A D gene is named only where the DNA matches it firmly. Clone size appears in some rows only: once, few, many, or a class for an expanded clone.

-	TRBD2	TRBV9	TRBJ2-1	TGTGCCAGCAGCTCCTCGACTAGCGTAGATGAGCAGTTCTTC	CASSSSTSVDEQFF
few	TRBD1	TRBV14	TRBJ1-4	TGTGCCAGCAGCCGGGACAGTGCCGAAAAACTGTTTTTT	CASSRDSAEKLFF
-	-	TRBV5-1	TRBJ1-6	TGCGCCAGCAGCCCGGGGACGGGGAATTCACCCCTCCACTTT	CASSPGTGNSPLHF
-	-	TRBV6-5	TRBJ1-1	-	CASILGPRTEAFF
-	-	TRBV5-6	TRBJ1-5	TGTGCCAGCAGCTTGGCAGGGACTAGCAATCAGCCCCAGCATTTT	CASSLAGTSNQPQHF
-	-	TRBV28	TRBJ1-4	TGTGCCAGCAGTTTAGCAGGGGCCACTAATGAAAAACTGTTTTTT	CASSLAGATNEKLFF
-	-	TRBV11-2	TRBJ2-5	TGTGCCAGCAGCCCCGTGGCGACCGGGGAGACCCAGTACTTC	CASSPVATGETQYF
-	-	TRBV19	TRBJ1-1	TGTGCCAGTAGTAAGTTCGGCTCAGCTGAAGCTTTCTTT	CASSKFGSAEAFF
-	-	TRBV2	TRBJ1-5	TGTGCCAGCAAGGGACACGAGGGCCAGCCCCAGCATTTT	CASKGHEGQPQHF
few	-	TRBV2	TRBJ2-7	TGTGCCACCCTAAGGAGGGGCGCCTACGAGCAGTACTTC	CATLRRGAYEQYF
-	-	TRBV11-2	TRBJ1-1	TGTGCCAGCAGCTTAGGGGGGGGTGAAGCTTTCTTT	CASSLGGGEAFF
-	-	TRBV29-1	TRBJ2-7	TGCAGCGTGTGGACCCCTAGTCAAGTCGAGCAGTACTTC	CSVWTPSQVEQYF
-	-	TRBV28	TRBJ2-3	TGTGCCAGCAGTTCCCCCGGTGGTAGCGGAAGAGATACGCAGTATTTT	CASSSPGGSGRDTQYF
-	TRBD2	TRBV7-9	TRBJ2-7	TGTGCCAGCAGCGAAGTTCGGGGACTACGCCTCTACGAGCAGTACTTC	CASSEVRGLRLYEQYF
-	TRBD1	TRBV5-1	TRBJ1-6	TGCGCCAGCAGGGGACAGGGGTCGATAAACCCAAATTCACCCCTCCACTTT	CASRGQGSINPNSPLHF
-	TRBD2	TRBV30	TRBJ2-3	TGTGCCTGGAGTGGATCCGGGAGGGAAGCGCAGTATTTT	CAWSGSGREAQYF
-	-	TRBV27	TRBJ1-5	TGTGCCAGCAGTGGTGCCGCATATGGCAATCAGCCCCAGCATTTT	CASSGAAYGNQPQHF
-	TRBD1	TRBV29-1	TRBJ2-1	TGCAGCGCAGGGGGCAGCAATGAGCAGTTCTTC	CSAGGSNEQFF
-	-	TRBV7-2	TRBJ1-2	TGTGCCAGCAGCGATACTCAGGGGCGCAACGGCTACACCTTC	CASSDTQGRNGYTF
-	-	TRBV19	TRBJ1-1	TGTGCCAGTAGTATGTCGGCCGGTTTGAACACTGAAGCTTTCTTT	CASSMSAGLNTEAFF
-	-	TRBV28	TRBJ1-4	TGTGCCAGCACCTCCGGGTTTTGGGAAAAACTGTTTTTT	CASTSGFWEKLFF
-	-	TRBV9	TRBJ1-3	TGTGCCAGCAGCGTAGAAGGAACTGGAAACACCATATATTTT	CASSVEGTGNTIYF